The present T cell receptor (beta chain) was sequenced within a study of T cells after posttransplantation cyclophosphamide. Study findings and constraints: Donor CD8+ memory clones often dominated recipient blood repertoires at later times. Recipient CMV seropositivity and CMV reactivation strongly tracked TRB clonality. Tissue-infiltrating T cells from skin or gut overlapped little with blood T cells.

Using immunoSEQ multiplex PCR, the repertoire was profiled, and TCRdb retains in-frame clones only, with some absent. The table shows 25,000 to 35,000 clones, with roughly 90% occurring only once. CDR1 is SEHNR and CDR2 is FQNEAQ in the germline V gene (reference sequence). Trimming removed 6 bases from V and 6 bases from J, with 9 bases in between. The CDR3 covers 13 residues. This related bone marrow graft donor gave peripheral blood on the day of marrow donation. A few counts support this clone. Its antigen is not known. The chain has TRBV7-9 and TRBJ1-6; D perhaps matches TRBD1 (6 bases). The receptor was derived from a man over 45. The sample consisted of PBMCs. The CDR3 reads CASRLGGNSPLHF. The CDR3 DNA is TGTGCCAGCAGGCTAGGGGGTAATTCACCCCTCCACTTT.